This TCR beta chain was documented in a study of blood T cell repertoires in COVID-19. Some clones are missing from TCRdb's copy, which holds only in-frame ones; the method was immunoSEQ multiplex PCR. The data contain about 250,000 clones, 70% to 90% of them singletons. Germline V gene data show CDR1 as SNHLY and CDR2 as FYNNEI. The ends lost 8 bases at V and 3 bases at J; junction bases unmatched: 10. The CDR3 totals 14 residues. This rearrangement joins TRBV2 to TRBJ2-7; 7 bases match TRBD1. Sequencing was carried out using PBMCs or T cells enriched from blood (not recorded which). The TCR originated in a woman aged 45 to 65 with acute COVID-19. CDR3: CASESIRDSYEQYF. The CDR3 bases are TGTGCCAGCGAGTCGATCCGGGACAGCTACGAGCAGTACTTC. Combining the CDR3 with reference TRBV2 and TRBJ2-7 gives the whole variable domain EPEVTQTPSHQVTQMGQEVILRCVPISNHLYFYWYRQILGQKVEFLVSFYNNEISEKSEIFDDQFSVERPDGSNFTLKIRSTKLEDSAMYFCASESIRDSYEQYFGPGTRLTVT.